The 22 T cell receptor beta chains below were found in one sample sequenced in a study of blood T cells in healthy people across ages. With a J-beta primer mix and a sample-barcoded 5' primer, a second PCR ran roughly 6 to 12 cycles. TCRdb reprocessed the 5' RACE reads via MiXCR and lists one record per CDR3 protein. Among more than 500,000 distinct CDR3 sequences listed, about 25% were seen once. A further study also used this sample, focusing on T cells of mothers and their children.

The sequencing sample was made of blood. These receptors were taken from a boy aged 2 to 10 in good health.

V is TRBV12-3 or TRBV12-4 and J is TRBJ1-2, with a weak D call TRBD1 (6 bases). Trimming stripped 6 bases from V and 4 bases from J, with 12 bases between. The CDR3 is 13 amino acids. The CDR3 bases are TGTGCCAGCAGCTGGGACATTGCCTATGGCTACACCTTC. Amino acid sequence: CASSWDIAYGYTF.

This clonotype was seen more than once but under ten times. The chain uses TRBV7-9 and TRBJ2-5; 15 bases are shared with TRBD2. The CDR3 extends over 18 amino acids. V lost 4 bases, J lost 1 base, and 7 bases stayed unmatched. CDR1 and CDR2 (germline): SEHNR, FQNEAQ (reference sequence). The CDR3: CASSSGLAGGPGQETQYF. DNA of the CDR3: TGTGCCAGCAGCTCCGGACTAGCGGGAGGGCCGGGCCAAGAGACCCAGTACTTC.

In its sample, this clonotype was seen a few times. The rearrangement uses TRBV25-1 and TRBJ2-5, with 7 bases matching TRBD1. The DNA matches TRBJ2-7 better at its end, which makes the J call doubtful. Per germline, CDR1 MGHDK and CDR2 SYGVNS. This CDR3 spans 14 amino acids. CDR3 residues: CASSEYAGGYEQYF. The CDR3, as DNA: TGTGCCAGCAGTGAATACGCAGGGGGCTACGAGCAGTACTTC.

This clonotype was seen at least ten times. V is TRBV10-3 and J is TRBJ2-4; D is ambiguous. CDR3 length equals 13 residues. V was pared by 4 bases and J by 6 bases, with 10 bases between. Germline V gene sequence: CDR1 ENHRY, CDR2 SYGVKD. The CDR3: CAISVDLTNIQYF. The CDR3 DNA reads TGTGCCATCAGTGTCGACCTGACAAACATTCAGTACTTC.

CDR3 DNA sequence: TGTGCCACCAGCATCCCGGGACTAGCTTTGACCAAAAACATTCAGTACTTC. The encoded protein is CATSIPGLALTKNIQYF. V gene TRBV15 combines with J gene TRBJ2-4; 9 nucleotides match TRBD2. Germline values: CDR1 LNHNV, CDR2 YYDKDF (reference sequence). The trim removed 4 bases at V and 2 bases at J, leaving 9 bases unmatched. This CDR3 has 17 residues.

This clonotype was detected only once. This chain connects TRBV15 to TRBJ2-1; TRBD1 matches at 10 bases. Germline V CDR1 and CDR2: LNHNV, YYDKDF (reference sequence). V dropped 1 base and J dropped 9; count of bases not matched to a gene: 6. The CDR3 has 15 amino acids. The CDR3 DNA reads TGTGCCACCAGCAGAGGAGGACAGGGGGTCTTTGAGCAGTTCTTC. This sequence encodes CATSRGGQGVFEQFF.

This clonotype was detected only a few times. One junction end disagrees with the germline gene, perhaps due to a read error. The CDR3 nucleotides read TGCAGTGCTAGAGATCAAGGCTATCGAGCTTACGAGCAGCACTTC. Encoded protein: CSARDQGYRAYEQHF. This rearrangement joins TRBV20-1 to TRBJ2-7; D gene uncertain. Germline loops: CDR1 DFQATT, CDR2 SNEGSKA (reference sequence). This CDR3 spans 15 amino acids.

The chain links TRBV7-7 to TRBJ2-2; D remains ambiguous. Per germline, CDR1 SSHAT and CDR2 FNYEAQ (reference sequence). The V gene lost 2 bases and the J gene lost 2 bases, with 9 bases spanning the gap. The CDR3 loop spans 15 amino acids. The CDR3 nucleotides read TGTGCCAGCAGCTTATTTACCGATAACACCGGGGAGCTGTTTTTT. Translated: CASSLFTDNTGELFF. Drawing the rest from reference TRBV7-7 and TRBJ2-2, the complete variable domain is GAGVSQSPRYKVTKRGQDVTLRCDPISSHATLYWYQQALGQGPEFLTYFNYEAQPDKSGLPSDRFSAERPEGSISTLTIQRTEQRDSAMYRCASSLFTDNTGELFFGEGSRLTVL.

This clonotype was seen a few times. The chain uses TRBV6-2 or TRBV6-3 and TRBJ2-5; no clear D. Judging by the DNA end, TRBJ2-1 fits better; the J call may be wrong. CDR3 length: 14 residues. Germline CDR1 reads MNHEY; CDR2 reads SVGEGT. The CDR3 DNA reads TGTGCCAGCAGTTACTCAGACGGATACAATGAGCAGTTCTTC. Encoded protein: CASSYSDGYNEQFF.

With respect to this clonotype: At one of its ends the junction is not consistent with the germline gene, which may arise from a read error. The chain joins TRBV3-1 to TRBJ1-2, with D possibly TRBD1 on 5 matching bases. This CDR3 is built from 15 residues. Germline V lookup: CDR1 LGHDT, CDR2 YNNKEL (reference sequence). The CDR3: CTSSQDWDGAGGYTF. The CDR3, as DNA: TGTACCAGCAGCCAAGATTGGGACGGGGCAGGAGGCTACACCTTC.

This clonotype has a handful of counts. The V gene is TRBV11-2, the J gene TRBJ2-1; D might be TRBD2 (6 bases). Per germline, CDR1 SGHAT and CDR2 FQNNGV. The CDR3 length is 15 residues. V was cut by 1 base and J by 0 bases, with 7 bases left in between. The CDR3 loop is CASSLVRGSYNEQFF. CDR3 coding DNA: TGTGCCAGCAGCTTAGTGCGGGGCTCCTACAATGAGCAGTTCTTC.

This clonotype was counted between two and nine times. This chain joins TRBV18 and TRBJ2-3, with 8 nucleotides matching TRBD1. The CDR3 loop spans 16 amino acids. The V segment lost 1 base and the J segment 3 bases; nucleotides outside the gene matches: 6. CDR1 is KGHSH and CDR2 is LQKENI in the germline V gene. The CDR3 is CASSPLGQGGTDTQYF. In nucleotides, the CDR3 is TGTGCCAGCTCACCACTCGGACAGGGTGGAACAGATACGCAGTATTTT.

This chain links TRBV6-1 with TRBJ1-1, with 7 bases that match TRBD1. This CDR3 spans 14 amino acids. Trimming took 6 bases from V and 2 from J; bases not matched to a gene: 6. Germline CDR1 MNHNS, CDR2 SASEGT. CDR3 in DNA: TGTGCCAGCAGGGGGGAGGGGGCTAACACTGAAGCTTTCTTT. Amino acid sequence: CASRGEGANTEAFF.

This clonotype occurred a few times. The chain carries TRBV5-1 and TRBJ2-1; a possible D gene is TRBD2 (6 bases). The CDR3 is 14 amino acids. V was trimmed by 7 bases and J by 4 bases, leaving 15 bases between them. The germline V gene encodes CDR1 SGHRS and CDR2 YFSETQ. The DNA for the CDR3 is TGCGCCAGCTGTACGTCTAGCGAATACAATGAGCAGTTCTTC. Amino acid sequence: CASCTSSEYNEQFF.

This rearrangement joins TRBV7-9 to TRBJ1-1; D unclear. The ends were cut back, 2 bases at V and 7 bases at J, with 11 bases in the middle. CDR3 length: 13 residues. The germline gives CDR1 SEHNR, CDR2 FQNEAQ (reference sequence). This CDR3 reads CASSLQYGVEAFF. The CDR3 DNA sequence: TGTGCCAGCAGCTTACAATACGGGGTTGAAGCTTTCTTT.

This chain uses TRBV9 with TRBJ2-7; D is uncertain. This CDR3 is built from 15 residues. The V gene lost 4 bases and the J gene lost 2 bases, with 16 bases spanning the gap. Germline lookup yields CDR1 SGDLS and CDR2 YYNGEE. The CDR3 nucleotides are TGTGCCAGCAGCTTTCGTTCTGTCCCTCCCTACGAGCAGTACTTC. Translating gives CASSFRSVPPYEQYF. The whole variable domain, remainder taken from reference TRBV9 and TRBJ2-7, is DSGVTQTPKHLITATGQRVTLRCSPRSGDLSVYWYQQSLDQGLQFLIQYYNGEERAKGNILERFSAQQFPDLHSELNLSSLELGDSALYFCASSFRSVPPYEQYFGPGTRLTVT.

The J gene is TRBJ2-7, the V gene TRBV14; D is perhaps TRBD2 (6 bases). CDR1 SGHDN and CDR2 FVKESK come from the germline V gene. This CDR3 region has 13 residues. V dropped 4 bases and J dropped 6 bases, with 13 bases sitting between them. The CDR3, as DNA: TGTGCCAGCAGCCGGGACTCTATCTCCGAGCAGTACTTC. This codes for CASSRDSISEQYF.

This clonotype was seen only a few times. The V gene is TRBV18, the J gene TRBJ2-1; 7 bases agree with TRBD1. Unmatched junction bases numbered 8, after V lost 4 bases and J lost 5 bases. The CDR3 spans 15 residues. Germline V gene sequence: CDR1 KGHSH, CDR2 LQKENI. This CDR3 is CASSRDSPGDNEQFF. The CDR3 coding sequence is TGTGCCAGCTCACGGGACAGCCCAGGGGACAATGAGCAGTTCTTC.

CDR3 DNA: TGTGCCAGCAGCTTAGCCTTGGCGGGGGGTTGGACAGATACGCAGTATTTT. Encoded protein: CASSLALAGGWTDTQYF. This chain uses TRBV7-6 with TRBJ2-3; 8 bases line up with TRBD2. J was trimmed by 3 bases and V by 0 bases; bases with no gene match: 8. CDR1 and CDR2 (germline): SGHVS, FNYEAQ. This CDR3 is built from 17 residues.

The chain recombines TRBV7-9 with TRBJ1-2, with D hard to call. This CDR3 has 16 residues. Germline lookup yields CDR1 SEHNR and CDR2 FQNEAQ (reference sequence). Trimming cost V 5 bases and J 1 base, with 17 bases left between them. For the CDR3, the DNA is TGTGCCAGCAGCCCTCACAGAACAAGATTTAACTATGGCTACACCTTC. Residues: CASSPHRTRFNYGYTF. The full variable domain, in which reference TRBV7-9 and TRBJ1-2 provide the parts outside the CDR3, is DTGVSQNPRHKITKRGQNVTFRCDPISEHNRLYWYRQTLGQGPEFLTYFQNEAQLEKSRLLSDRFSAERPKGSFSTLEIQRTEQGDSAMYLCASSPHRTRFNYGYTFGSGTRLTVV.

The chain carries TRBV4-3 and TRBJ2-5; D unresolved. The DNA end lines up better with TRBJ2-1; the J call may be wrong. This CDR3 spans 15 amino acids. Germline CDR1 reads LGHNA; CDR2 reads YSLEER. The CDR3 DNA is TGCGCCAGCAGCCAAGAGATGATAAGGGTGAATGAGCAGTTCTTC. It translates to CASSQEMIRVNEQFF.

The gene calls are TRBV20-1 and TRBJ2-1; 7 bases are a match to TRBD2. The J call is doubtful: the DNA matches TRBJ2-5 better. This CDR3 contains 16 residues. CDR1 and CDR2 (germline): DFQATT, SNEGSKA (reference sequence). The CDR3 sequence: CSASWSRGGLGETQYF. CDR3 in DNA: TGCAGTGCTAGCTGGTCTCGCGGGGGTCTAGGGGAGACCCAGTACTTC.